This TCR beta chain was observed in a study of graft-versus-host responses after intestinal transplantation (dated by TCRdb to the early 2020s). About the investigation overall: Multivisceral, liver-intestinal, or isolated intestinal transplants were received by the recipients. Donor T cell macrochimerism was defined as a peak of at least 4% donor T cells among recipient peripheral blood mononuclear cells. Rather than being sequenced by the commercial service, samples from a few later patients were sequenced in-house on an Illumina MiSeq and processed with MiXCR. Every recipient was given anti-thymocyte globulin induction, then maintenance tacrolimus and steroids for 3 to 4 years. After intestinal transplantation, graft-versus-host and host-versus-graft alloreactive T cell clones were followed in the graft, circulation and bone marrow using bulk TCR-beta CDR3 sequencing. The cohort enrolled around 23 intestinal transplant recipients including one retransplant, and a few patients lacking pretransplant specimens were excluded. To identify alloreactive clones, pre-transplant mixed lymphocyte reaction products were sequenced and compared with unstimulated pre-transplant donor and recipient T cells. Overall results and qualifications from the work: The relatively low number and heterogeneity of intestinal transplant patients limited the conclusions. GvH clones were detected in recipient bone marrow, and some of these GvH clones were observed earlier in ileal mucosa or blood, consistent with an intestinal mucosal origin. In the allografts of patients with donor T cell macrochimerism, GvH to HvG T cell clonal ratios were high. Early after transplant, peak levels of circulating GvH clones were found to be associated with declines in HvG clones.

Preparation of the library involved the immunoSEQ multiplex PCR assay. For most patients, genomic DNA was isolated with the Qiagen DNeasy Blood and Tissue Kit and sent frozen to Adaptive Biotechnologies for TCR sequencing. For most patients, genomic DNA was subjected to high-throughput TCR-beta CDR3 sequencing by Adaptive Biotechnologies. The authors' analysis ran thus. TCR sequencing data were retrieved from Adaptive's ImmunoSEQ software for roughly 20 patients, whereas a few other patients were processed with MiXCR and VDJtools. To correct CD4 versus CD8 sorting errors, any sequence found in both subsets at a frequency ratio below 5:1 was removed. CDR3 nucleotide sequences shared between donor and recipient were removed because the origin of such sequences could not be assigned. To count as alloreactive, a clone needed at least 2-fold expansion over unstimulated cells and a minimum CFSE-low frequency of 0.002% (template counts) or 0.001% (read counts). Mappable clones were those detected in sequenced pre-transplant spleen, lymph node, or MLR CFSE-low populations of the donor or recipient. The cumulative frequency of alloreactive clones was calculated as a percentage of all sequences, weighted by copy number. Imported from immuneACCESS, the table was reduced by TCRdb to in-frame sequences with V and J called. These copies leave out some clones; in studies compared against another copy, an unresolved V gene accounts for under half, and the cause of the remainder is not known. That table furnishes V, J and clone size, whereas the DNA furnished D and trimming. This sample comprises fewer than 25,000 clones, around two fifths of them detected only once. Approximately 1.3% of the sample is in the top ten clones.

The intended sense of this specimen's time point label: cells obtained before transplantation from donor or recipient. In the mixed lymphocyte reactions, about 200,000 CFSE-labeled pre-transplant responders were plated with about 200,000 irradiated violet-dye-labeled stimulators and cultured for more than five days. After the mixed lymphocyte reaction, proliferating CD3+CD4+CFSE-low and CD3+CD8+CFSE-low responder cells were FACS-sorted on a BD Influx sorter. This clone has a handful of counts. Base-call qualities are not available, and no considerably larger clone is one nucleotide away. From the germline V gene, CDR1 is LGHNA and CDR2 is YNFKEQ. V sheds 5 bases and J sheds 2 bases, leaving 12 bases between their ends. The cysteine opens and the phenylalanine closes a CDR3 of 14 amino acids. Solely the CDR3 DNA is kept, with 42 bases framed from the first base.

This receptor was taken from a human patient who was an organ donor for intestinal transplantation. The starting material was alloreactive CD8+ T cells from a mixed lymphocyte reaction culture, obtained before transplantation. The sample's cell subset or site label is to be understood as: CFSE-low proliferating T cells sorted from roughly six-day pre-transplant mixed lymphocyte reaction (GvH or HvG direction). This chain joins TRBV4-2 to TRBJ1-1; TRBD1 is a weak D gene call, 5 bases matching. The nucleotides are TGTGCCAGCAGCTGGGGGGGAGGAAACACTGAAGCTTTCTTT. It is translated as CASSWGGGNTEAFF.